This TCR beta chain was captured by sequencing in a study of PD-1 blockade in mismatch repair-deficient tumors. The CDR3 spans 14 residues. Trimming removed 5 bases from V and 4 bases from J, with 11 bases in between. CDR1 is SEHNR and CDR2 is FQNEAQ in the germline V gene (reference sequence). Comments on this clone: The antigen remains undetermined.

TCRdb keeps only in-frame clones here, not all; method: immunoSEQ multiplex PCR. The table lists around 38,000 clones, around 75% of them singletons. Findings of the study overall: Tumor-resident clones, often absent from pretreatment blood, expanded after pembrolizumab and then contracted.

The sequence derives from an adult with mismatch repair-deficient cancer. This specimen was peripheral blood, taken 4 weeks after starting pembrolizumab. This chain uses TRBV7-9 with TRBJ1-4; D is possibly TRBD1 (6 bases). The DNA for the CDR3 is TGTGCCAGCAGCCCAGGACAGAATAATGAAAAACTGTTTTTT. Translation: CASSPGQNNEKLFF.